This TCR beta chain was identified in a study of monozygotic twins with inflammatory bowel disease (dated by TCRdb to about 2019). About the full investigation: A total of approximately 30 monozygotic twin pairs were included in the full study, comprising nine German pairs (four IBD-concordant, five IBD-discordant) and 19 IBD-discordant Danish pairs. Each individual had, on average, about 151 000 unique TCRalpha sequences and 181 000 unique TCRbeta sequences available for analysis. Within discordant pairs, disease-associated traits were sought mainly by comparing IBD patients with their genetically identical healthy co-twins.

Notes on this clonotype: Its binding antigen is unknown.

A roughly 2.5 ml peripheral blood sample was drawn into PAXgene tubes per donor and stored at -80°C. Total RNA was isolated from whole blood with the PAXgene blood miRNA kit on an automated QIAcube, without T cell sorting. Peripheral blood from monozygotic twin pairs who were concordant or discordant for inflammatory bowel disease underwent deep TCRalpha and TCRbeta repertoire profiling using unique molecular barcoding. For every twin pair, smoking habits were documented, and each individual was categorised as a current, former or never smoker. The CDR3, cysteine through phenylalanine, is 14 amino acids long. The coding DNA is unavailable. CDR1 and CDR2 (MGHRA, YSYEKL) derive from the germline V gene. Preparation of the library involved 5' RACE. For each TCR library, 3,500 to 4,000 ng of total RNA was used. For each sample, cDNA synthesis was carried out in eight separate reactions using SMARTScribe reverse transcriptase. Unique molecular identifiers containing a 6-nucleotide sample barcode were introduced through template switching during cDNA synthesis. TCRalpha and TCRbeta cDNA was amplified by two nested PCRs of roughly 15 and 9 cycles, with bead purification after each PCR. Before amplification, the cDNA was treated with uracil DNA-glycosylase and purified using the QIAquick PCR purification kit. In the second PCR, Illumina TruSeq-compatible adapters and sample-specific barcodes were added. TapeStation and Qubit were used to check library quality and concentration, and around 5.3 ng of each library was pooled. Sequencing of the pooled libraries was done on an Illumina HiSeq2500 single-index Rapid Run using custom sequencing primers and 2 x 100 bp reads. As for the original processing: PCR and sequencing errors were corrected by UMI-based consensus assembly using MiGEC version 1.2.6. MiXCR version 2.1.1 was used to carry out V(D)J alignment, clonotype assembly and CDR3 extraction. Normalisation of gene usage, clonotype sharing and MAIT/NKT TCR abundance was achieved by analysing the top 1000, 10 000 and 20 000 clonotypes per sample. After downsampling to 27 000 UMIs, diversity was calculated as the inverse Simpson index using the vegan R package. Paired Mann-Whitney U tests were applied to discordant twin pairs, and Benjamini-Hochberg correction was used for multiple testing. TCRdb reprocessed the reads, and each CDR3 protein sequence is entered once, without DNA. The authors' filters were not applied to this entry. The sample's own table lists 400,000 to 500,000 distinct CDR3 sequences. The ten most abundant clones make up around 2.5% of the sample.

On the study overall, not on this receptor specifically: No single strong signal or clonotype linked to IBD turned up in the results, so the idea that one exists was not supported. The analysis was unable to tell different T cell subtypes apart. Concordant and discordant twins showed no difference in repertoire similarity, possibly because of limited statistical power. Compared with healthy twins, IBD patients shared fewer clonotypes with other individuals, and the difference was most pronounced in patients with signs of disease activity. Measured by the inverse Simpson index, TCRbeta repertoire diversity was lower in IBD patients than in their healthy co-twins. Differing immunosuppressive treatments among patients may have added background noise and inter-individual variability to the repertoires.

Recombination joined TRBV4-1 with TRBJ2-2; TCRdb outputs TRBD1, but without DNA this stays unchecked. The TCR was taken from a human donor with ulcerative colitis or Crohn's disease, or a healthy co-twin of an affected twin (not recorded which). Sequencing was done on a sample of blood. The CDR3: CASSPTGDTGELFF.